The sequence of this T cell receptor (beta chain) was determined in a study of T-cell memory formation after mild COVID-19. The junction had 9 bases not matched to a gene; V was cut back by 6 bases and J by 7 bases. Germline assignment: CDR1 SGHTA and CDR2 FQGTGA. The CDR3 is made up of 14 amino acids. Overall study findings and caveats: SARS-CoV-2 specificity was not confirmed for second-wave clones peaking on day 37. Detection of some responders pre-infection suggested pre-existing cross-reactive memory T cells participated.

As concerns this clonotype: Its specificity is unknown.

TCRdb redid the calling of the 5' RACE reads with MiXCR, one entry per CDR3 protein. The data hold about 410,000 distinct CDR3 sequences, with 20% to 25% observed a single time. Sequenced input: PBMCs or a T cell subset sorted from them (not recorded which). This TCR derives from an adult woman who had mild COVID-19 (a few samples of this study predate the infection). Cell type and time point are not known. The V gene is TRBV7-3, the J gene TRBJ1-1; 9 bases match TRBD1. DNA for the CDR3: TGTGCCAGCAGTATAACAGGGGGCGGATTTGAAGCTTTCTTT. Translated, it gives CASSITGGGFEAFF.